Each of the 13 T cell receptor beta chains below was sequenced from the same sample in a study of blood T cell repertoires in COVID-19. This table comes from immunoSEQ multiplex PCR, and its TCRdb copy is limited to in-frame clones, with some not included. The sample has more than 65,000 clones, roughly 82% seen once. The source material was peripheral blood. The origin of the receptors is a human donor in a cohort sampled during active COVID-19.

V gene TRBV20-1 combines with J gene TRBJ2-5, with 8 bases lining up with TRBD2. CDR1 is DFQATT, CDR2 SNEGSKA, per germline (reference sequence). The CDR3 spans 15 residues. J gave up 1 base and V 3 bases, and 7 bases lay outside the gene matches. This CDR3 is CSASALAGSQETQYF. CDR3 nucleotides: TGCAGTGCTAGTGCCCTAGCGGGTTCCCAAGAGACCCAGTACTTC.

The genes are TRBV3-1 (or the pseudogene TRBV3-2) and TRBJ1-6, with unresolved D. The CDR3 is made up of 12 amino acids. Germline V gene data show CDR1 as LGHDT and CDR2 as YNNKEL (reference sequence). V shed 1 base and J shed 11 bases, with 6 bases lying between them. The CDR3 region is CASSQAGPPLHF. CDR3 nucleotide sequence: TGTGCCAGCAGCCAAGCTGGGCCACCCCTCCACTTT.

This clone was observed a handful of times. The gene calls are TRBV3-1 (or the pseudogene TRBV3-2) and TRBJ2-7, with 11 bases fitting TRBD2. Unmatched junction bases numbered 4, after V lost 1 base and J lost 8 bases. The germline CDR1 and CDR2 sequences are LGHDT and YNNKEL (reference sequence). This CDR3 region has 14 residues. The DNA for the CDR3 is TGTGCCAGCAGCCAAGGTCTAGCGGGGGGTAAGCAGTACTTC. Its translation: CASSQGLAGGKQYF.

This rearrangement joins TRBV3-1 (or the pseudogene TRBV3-2) to TRBJ1-2, with D possibly matching TRBD1 (6 bases). V was clipped by 4 bases and J by 7 bases, with 13 bases between them. Per germline, CDR1 LGHDT and CDR2 YNNKEL (reference sequence). The CDR3 length is 13 residues. CDR3 sequence reads: CASSPGTIAGYTF. DNA of the CDR3: TGTGCCAGCAGCCCCGGGACAATTGCTGGCTACACCTTC.

This clone has only a few counts. In the same sample, other DNA sequences code for this CDR3. This chain uses TRBV5-1 with TRBJ2-7, with 8 bases matching TRBD1. With 4 bases clipped from V and 5 bases from J, the junction kept 5 bases outside the gene matches. This CDR3 is 13 amino acids long. Germline V lookup: CDR1 SGHRS, CDR2 YFSETQ. CDR3 nucleotide sequence: TGCGCCAGCAGCCTAGGACAGGGTGACGAGCAGTACTTC. Translating it yields CASSLGQGDEQYF.

This sequence joins TRBV6-2 or TRBV6-3 and TRBJ2-5; 7 bases agree with TRBD1. CDR1 is MNHEY and CDR2 is SVGEGT in the germline V gene. V shed 4 bases and J 5 bases; nucleotides not matched to a gene: 13. The CDR3 consists of 16 residues. DNA of the CDR3: TGTGCCAGCAGTTTTCCGTTTAGGGGGCTTGAGGAGACCCAGTACTTC. Protein: CASSFPFRGLEETQYF.

V usage is TRBV10-3 and J usage is TRBJ1-6, with D uncertain. Germline assignment: CDR1 ENHRY and CDR2 SYGVKD. V was pared by 3 bases and J by 4 bases, with 10 bases between. This CDR3 is 15 amino acids long. This CDR3 is CAISESDKYNSPLHF. In DNA form, the CDR3 reads TGTGCCATCAGTGAATCAGATAAATATAATTCACCCCTCCACTTT.

V usage is TRBV15 and J usage is TRBJ1-1; no firm D call. Germline assignment: CDR1 LNHNV and CDR2 YYDKDF (reference sequence). The CDR3 is 13 amino acids. V dropped 3 bases and J dropped 5 bases, with 10 bases sitting between them. CDR3: CATSRELGTEAFF. In DNA, the CDR3 is TGTGCCACCAGCAGGGAGCTTGGGACTGAAGCTTTCTTT. Together with reference TRBV15 and TRBJ1-1, the CDR3 gives the full variable domain: DAMVIQNPRYQVTQFGKPVTLSCSQTLNHNVMYWYQQKSSQAPKLLFHYYDKDFNNEADTPDNFQSRRPNTSFCFLDIRSPGLGDTAMYLCATSRELGTEAFFGQGTRLTVV.

The rearrangement links TRBV19 to TRBJ1-5; tentative D call: TRBD1 (5 bases). Germline V gives CDR1 LNHDA, CDR2 SQIVND (reference sequence). Trimming cost V 3 bases and J 6 bases, with 12 bases left between them. The CDR3 is made up of 14 amino acids. CDR3 sequence reads: CASSIGGYGQPQHF. DNA of the CDR3: TGTGCCAGTAGTATCGGGGGGTACGGTCAGCCCCAGCATTTT. The whole variable domain, remainder taken from reference TRBV19 and TRBJ1-5, is DGGITQSPKYLFRKEGQNVTLSCEQNLNHDAMYWYRQDPGQGLRLIYYSQIVNDFQKGDIAEGYSVSREKKESFPLTVTSAQKNPTAFYLCASSIGGYGQPQHFGDGTRLSIL.

This sequence joins TRBV23-1 and TRBJ2-6; 12 positions match TRBD2. TRBV23-1 is an ORF for which the function is uncertain. The CDR3 extends over 22 amino acids. V was pared by 1 base and J by 2 bases, with 15 bases of the junction left unmatched. This CDR3 is CASSQWCRASGGDDAGANVLTF. CDR3 bases: TGCGCCAGCAGTCAATGGTGTAGGGCTAGCGGGGGGGACGATGCTGGGGCCAACGTCCTGACTTTC.

The chain has TRBV30 and TRBJ2-3; 11 bases match TRBD1. The V and J ends lost 2 bases and 5 bases, in that order; junction bases with no gene match: 6. The CDR3 is 15 residues long. CDR1 GTSNPN and CDR2 SVGIG come from the germline V gene (reference sequence). CDR3 coding DNA: TGTGCCTGGAGTCGGGGGGACAGGGGGGAAGATACGCAGTATTTT. Translation gives CAWSRGDRGEDTQYF.

The chain is built from TRBV27 and TRBJ1-2, with D possibly matching TRBD1 (5 bases). CDR1 and CDR2 from the germline V gene are MNHEY and SMNVEV (reference sequence). The CDR3 spans 13 residues. V gave up 3 bases and J gave up 3 bases, with 8 bases separating them. The CDR3 here is CASSFSTDYGYTF. In DNA form, the CDR3 reads TGTGCCAGCAGTTTCTCGACAGACTATGGCTACACCTTC.

The chain combines TRBV29-1 with TRBJ2-3, with 9 bases matching TRBD1. The CDR3 sequence is 13 residues long. Losses at the gene ends were 6 bases for V and 6 bases for J; bases not matched to a gene: 7. From germline, CDR1 is SQVTM and CDR2 ANQGSEA. CDR3 region: CSVAGQGGDTQYF. For the CDR3, the DNA is TGCAGCGTGGCGGGACAGGGAGGGGATACGCAGTATTTT.